Below are 29 T cell receptor beta chains sequenced from a single sample in a study of identical twins. TCRdb called the 5' RACE reads again in MiXCR, with one record for every CDR3 protein. Here the sample spans 400,000 or so distinct CDR3 sequences, about 10% being singletons. Sample: naive T cells sorted from blood. These receptor sequences come from a woman between 50 and 59 years old in good health.

In this sample, this clonotype turned up a few times. The chain couples TRBV4-2 to TRBJ2-6; 10 bases map to TRBD2. Germline CDR1 LGHNA, CDR2 YNFKEQ. V lost 0 bases and J lost 2; bases outside the gene matches: 7. The CDR3 loop spans 19 amino acids. Written as DNA, the CDR3 is TGTGCCAGCAGCCAAGATCCTAGCGGGAGCTTGGCTGGGGCCAACGTCCTGACTTTC. Translating it yields CASSQDPSGSLAGANVLTF.

This clonotype has only a few counts. The chain recombines TRBV5-1 with TRBJ2-1; 12 bases agree with TRBD1. This CDR3 has 16 residues. CDR1 is SGHRS and CDR2 is YFSETQ in the germline V gene. V shed 4 bases and J 9 bases; nucleotides not matched to a gene: 11. This CDR3 is CASSPSWDRGHREQFF. The DNA of the CDR3 is TGCGCCAGCAGCCCCAGCTGGGACAGGGGGCATCGTGAGCAGTTCTTC. Variable domain in full (rest from reference TRBV5-1 and TRBJ2-1): KAGVTQTPRYLIKTRGQQVTLSCSPISGHRSVSWYQQTPGQGLQFLFEYFSETQRNKGNFPGRFSGRQFSNSRSEMNVSTLELGDSALYLCASSPSWDRGHREQFFGPGTRLTVL.

This clonotype was recorded many times. This rearrangement joins TRBV7-9 to TRBJ2-2, with 9 nucleotides matching TRBD1. V shed 4 bases, J shed 7 bases, and the junction held 7 bases outside the gene matches. This CDR3 is built from 15 residues. Germline CDR1 reads SEHNR; CDR2 reads FQNEAQ (reference sequence). CDR3 nucleotide sequence: TGTGCCAGCAGCTCGGGACAGGGAAACGGCGGGGAGCTGTTTTTT. Protein: CASSSGQGNGGELFF.

This clonotype was picked up many times. The chain is built from TRBV3-1 and TRBJ2-1, with 9 bases that match TRBD1. The CDR3 runs 16 residues. Germline trimming cut 4 bases from V and 2 bases from J; bases unmatched to any gene: 6. Germline CDR1 LGHDT, CDR2 YNNKEL (reference sequence). CDR3 sequence: CASSLPGTGTYNEQFF. The CDR3 region has the DNA TGTGCCAGCAGCCTCCCAGGGACAGGGACCTACAATGAGCAGTTCTTC.

The CDR3 nucleotides are TGTGCCAGCAGTTGGACAGCCACTAGCACAGATACGCAGTATTTT. It specifies CASSWTATSTDTQYF. V usage is TRBV6-1 and J usage is TRBJ2-3, with D tentatively TRBD1 (6 bases). Germline V gives CDR1 MNHNS, CDR2 SASEGT. V shed 5 bases and J shed 0 bases, with 12 bases lying between them. This CDR3 has 15 residues.

The chain joins TRBV20-1 to TRBJ2-3; D might be TRBD2 (6 bases). This CDR3 has 12 amino acids. Trimming removed 5 bases at V and 10 bases at J, with 16 bases between. Germline V CDR1 and CDR2: DFQATT, SNEGSKA (reference sequence). The CDR3, as DNA: TGCAGTGCTTCCCCGGGGGAGGATGCGCAGTATTTT. It translates to CSASPGEDAQYF.

This clonotype was detected many times. The rearrangement links TRBV20-1 to TRBJ2-7; 7 nucleotides align to TRBD2. The CDR3 has 15 amino acids. Germline CDR1 DFQATT, CDR2 SNEGSKA (reference sequence). V shed 5 bases, J shed 0 bases, and the junction held 10 bases outside the gene matches. CDR3 sequence (DNA): TGCAGTGCTCATGAGCTCGGGGGGAGCTCCTACGAGCAGTACTTC. As protein: CSAHELGGSSYEQYF.

The gene calls are TRBV12-3 or TRBV12-4 and TRBJ1-4; 8 nucleotides agree with TRBD1. V shed 6 bases, J shed 4 bases, and the junction held 7 bases outside the gene matches. The CDR3 length is 15 residues. CDR3 in DNA: TGTGCCAGCAGAACAGGGGGACCGGGTAATGAAAAACTGTTTTTT. Its protein product is CASRTGGPGNEKLFF.

There are many counts of this clonotype. V is TRBV27 and J is TRBJ1-5; D not certain. Germline CDR1 MNHEY, CDR2 SMNVEV (reference sequence). Trimming removed 2 bases from V and 7 bases from J, with 12 bases in between. This CDR3 is 14 amino acids long. The CDR3 DNA reads as TGTGCCAGCAGTTTAGGGATATCCTCCCAGCCCCAGCATTTT. Translated: CASSLGISSQPQHF.

The chain uses TRBV4-1 and TRBJ2-7, with TRBD1 matching 8 bases. This CDR3 is 15 amino acids long. The V segment lost 8 bases and the J segment 4 bases; nucleotides outside the gene matches: 13. Per the germline V gene, CDR1 is MGHRA and CDR2 is YSYEKL. The CDR3 DNA reads as TGCGCCAGCGGCTCTCTAGGGACAGGAGAATACGAGCAGTACTTC. This codes for CASGSLGTGEYEQYF.

V is TRBV11-2 and J is TRBJ2-1, with D perhaps TRBD2 (6 bases). The V gene's germline CDR1 is SGHAT and CDR2 FQNNGV. The germline V and J ends were trimmed by 11 bases and 6 bases, with 14 bases remaining between them. The length of the CDR3 is 12 residues. CDR3 nucleotide sequence: TGTGCCGTTGGCGGCGGGGCCAATGAGCAGTTCTTC. Amino acid sequence: CAVGGGANEQFF. The full variable domain, with the rest looked up from reference TRBV11-2 and TRBJ2-1, is EAGVAQSPRYKIIEKRQSVAFWCNPISGHATLYWYQQILGQGPKLLIQFQNNGVVDDSQLPKDRFSAERLKGVDSTLKIQPAKLEDSAVYLCAVGGGANEQFFGPGTRLTVL.

The V and J genes are TRBV27 and TRBJ2-1; the D is unclear. The CDR3 totals 18 residues. The V and J ends lost 8 bases and 0 bases respectively, with 23 bases between them. Germline V lookup: CDR1 MNHEY, CDR2 SMNVEV (reference sequence). CDR3 sequence reads: CASGFSFGPQSSYNEQFF. In nucleotides, the CDR3 is TGTGCCAGCGGATTCAGTTTCGGGCCGCAGAGCTCCTACAATGAGCAGTTCTTC.

This clonotype has ten or more counts. V and J are TRBV18 and TRBJ2-1, with unresolved D. Trimming pared 3 bases from V and 4 bases from J, leaving 7 bases between. Germline CDR1 reads KGHSH; CDR2 reads LQKENI. This CDR3 contains 13 residues. The CDR3: CASSPLGYNEQFF. CDR3 nucleotide sequence: TGTGCCAGCTCACCGTTAGGGTACAATGAGCAGTTCTTC.

This chain connects TRBV5-1 to TRBJ2-3, with a possible D match to TRBD1 (6 bases). The V and J ends lost 4 bases and 1 base respectively, with 13 bases between them. CDR1 is SGHRS, CDR2 YFSETQ, per germline. The CDR3 contains 15 residues. The CDR3 spells CASSQQGERTDTQYF. The CDR3 bases are TGCGCCAGCAGCCAACAGGGCGAGCGCACAGATACGCAGTATTTT.

This clonotype was observed at least ten times. The chain combines TRBV29-1 with TRBJ2-3; 9 bases are shared with TRBD1. Per germline, CDR1 SQVTM and CDR2 ANQGSEA. This CDR3 spans 13 amino acids. With V trimmed by 5 bases and J by 6 bases, 6 bases remained unmatched. The CDR3: CSVPDRGTDTQYF. The CDR3 DNA reads TGCAGCGTTCCGGACAGGGGAACCGATACGCAGTATTTT.

The rearrangement links TRBV7-3 to TRBJ1-3, with unresolved D. V gave up 5 bases and J gave up 4 bases, with 12 bases separating them. CDR3 length: 14 amino acids. Germline V CDR1 and CDR2: SGHTA, FQGTGA. In DNA form, the CDR3 reads TGTGCCAGCAGCCCTAATAATTTCGGAAACACCATATATTTT. Protein product: CASSPNNFGNTIYF.

The sample holds many counts of this clonotype. The gene calls are TRBV28 and TRBJ2-7, with 8 bases matching TRBD2. CDR1 and CDR2 (germline): MDHEN, SYDVKM. V dropped 3 bases and J dropped 4; count of bases not matched to a gene: 17. The CDR3 totals 18 residues. CDR3 in DNA: TGTGCCAGCAGTTTTCCTACTAATCGGAGCGGGAGTTCTTACGAGCAGTACTTC. Translated, it gives CASSFPTNRSGSSYEQYF. The variable domain in full, completed from reference TRBV28 and TRBJ2-7, reads DVKVTQSSRYLVKRTGEKVFLECVQDMDHENMFWYRQDPGLGLRLIYFSYDVKMKEKGDIPEGYSVSREKKERFSLILESASTNQTSMYLCASSFPTNRSGSSYEQYFGPGTRLTVT.

The chain joins TRBV6-5 to TRBJ2-1; 7 nucleotides line up with TRBD1. The CDR3 consists of 14 residues. Trimming took 2 bases from V and 6 from J; bases not matched to a gene: 4. CDR1 and CDR2 from the germline V gene are MNHEY and SVGAGI. The CDR3 protein is CASSYGDSFNEQFF. DNA of the CDR3: TGTGCCAGCAGTTACGGGGACAGCTTCAATGAGCAGTTCTTC.

At least ten counts were recorded for this clonotype. The chain is built from TRBV20-1 and TRBJ2-5; maybe TRBD1 (6 bases). This CDR3 has 11 residues. Between the trimmed V and J ends, which lost 2 bases and 5 bases, there was a span of 6 bases. The germline CDR1 and CDR2 sequences are DFQATT and SNEGSKA (reference sequence). CDR3 sequence: CSARQGETQYF. Here the CDR3 DNA reads TGCAGTGCTAGACAGGGGGAGACCCAGTACTTC.

In its sample, this clonotype was seen many times. The chain is built from TRBV5-5 and TRBJ2-3; 7 bases map to TRBD1. CDR1 SGHKS and CDR2 YYEKEE come from the germline V gene (reference sequence). The CDR3 extends over 14 amino acids. J was trimmed by 7 bases and V by 7 bases; bases with no gene match: 12. The CDR3 region is CASRDSATEYTQYF. The CDR3 DNA reads TGTGCCAGCCGGGACAGCGCCACCGAATATACGCAGTATTTT.

This clonotype has ten or more counts. J is TRBJ2-7 and V is TRBV11-2; TRBD2 agrees at 7 bases. The V gene's germline CDR1 is SGHAT and CDR2 FQNNGV. The CDR3 is made up of 14 amino acids. The V and J ends lost 3 bases and 3 bases, in that order; junction bases with no gene match: 5. The CDR3 loop reads CASSLRESYYEQYV. The CDR3 bases are TGTGCCAGCAGCTTGCGGGAGAGCTACTACGAGCAGTACGTC.

This clonotype was counted between two and nine times. The rearrangement links TRBV2 to TRBJ1-2; tentatively, D is TRBD1 (6 bases). The germline gives CDR1 SNHLY, CDR2 FYNNEI. Deletions cut 8 bases from V and 3 bases from J, with 16 bases between. This CDR3 region has 14 residues. CDR3 in amino acids: CASYRDTAYYGYTF. The CDR3, as DNA: TGTGCCAGCTACCGGGACACCGCCTACTATGGCTACACCTTC.

The rearrangement links TRBV20-1 to TRBJ2-1, with a weak D call TRBD1 (6 bases). The CDR3 has 14 residues. CDR1 DFQATT and CDR2 SNEGSKA come from the germline V gene (reference sequence). Between the trimmed V and J ends, which lost 4 bases and 4 bases, there was a span of 14 bases. CDR3 sequence reads: CSAKGVDGYNEQFF. The CDR3 bases are TGCAGTGCTAAGGGGGTAGACGGGTACAATGAGCAGTTCTTC.

This clonotype has only a few counts. This chain uses TRBV12-3 or TRBV12-4 with TRBJ2-5; a weak D match, TRBD2 (6 bases). CDR3 length: 14 amino acids. V lost 2 bases to trimming and J lost 7 bases, with 14 bases between them. CDR3 protein: CASSLRDSKGTQYF. The CDR3 nucleotides are TGTGCCAGCAGTTTAAGGGACTCCAAGGGGACCCAGTACTTC.

This clonotype was detected many times. V is TRBV28 and J is TRBJ1-2; D perhaps matches TRBD1 (5 bases). With 8 bases removed from V and 8 bases from J, the gap between germline ends came to 30 bases. The CDR3 contains 17 residues. CDR1 is MDHEN and CDR2 is SYDVKM in the germline V gene. The CDR3 nucleotides are TGTGCCAGCCAGACCCTCGCAGGGTTAGGCTCCCGTTGGGGCTACACCTTC. It translates to CASQTLAGLGSRWGYTF.

This rearrangement joins TRBV5-1 to TRBJ1-2, with TRBD1 matching over 7 bases. Per germline, CDR1 SGHRS and CDR2 YFSETQ. The CDR3 is 14 amino acids. V lost 4 bases and J lost 4; bases outside the gene matches: 7. CDR3 coding DNA: TGCGCCAGCAGCCAGACAGGGAAAGGCTATGGCTACACCTTC. This gives the protein CASSQTGKGYGYTF.

This clonotype showed up many times. V usage is TRBV9 and J usage is TRBJ2-1; no clear D. Between the trimmed V and J ends, which lost 1 base and 1 base, there was a span of 6 bases. Germline lookup yields CDR1 SGDLS and CDR2 YYNGEE. The CDR3 consists of 14 residues. The CDR3 reads CASSVSGSYNEQFF. Here the CDR3 DNA reads TGTGCCAGCAGCGTATCTGGGTCCTACAATGAGCAGTTCTTC.

This clonotype was seen at least ten times. The chain combines TRBV3-1 with TRBJ1-1; TRBD1 might be the D (5 bases). Germline V lookup: CDR1 LGHDT, CDR2 YNNKEL (reference sequence). The CDR3 totals 15 residues. Between the trimmed V and J ends, which lost 1 base and 6 bases, there was a span of 15 bases. CDR3 DNA sequence: TGTGCCAGCAGCCAAGGGGTCAGGGTGGTTCCTGAAGCTTTCTTT. As protein: CASSQGVRVVPEAFF. Variable domain in full (rest from reference TRBV3-1 and TRBJ1-1): DTAVSQTPKYLVTQMGNDKSIKCEQNLGHDTMYWYKQDSKKFLKIMFSYNNKELIINETVPNRFSPKSPDKAHLNLHINSLELGDSAVYFCASSQGVRVVPEAFFGQGTRLTVV.

Many counts were recorded for this clonotype. CDR3 bases: TGCGCCAGCAGCCAAGGTCTAGCGGGAGCCCCCTACAATGAGCAGTTCTTC. Translation: CASSQGLAGAPYNEQFF. The chain combines TRBV4-1 with TRBJ2-1; 10 bases are shared with TRBD2. CDR3 length equals 17 residues. The ends lost 1 base at V and 2 bases at J; junction bases unmatched: 5. Germline V gives CDR1 MGHRA, CDR2 YSYEKL.